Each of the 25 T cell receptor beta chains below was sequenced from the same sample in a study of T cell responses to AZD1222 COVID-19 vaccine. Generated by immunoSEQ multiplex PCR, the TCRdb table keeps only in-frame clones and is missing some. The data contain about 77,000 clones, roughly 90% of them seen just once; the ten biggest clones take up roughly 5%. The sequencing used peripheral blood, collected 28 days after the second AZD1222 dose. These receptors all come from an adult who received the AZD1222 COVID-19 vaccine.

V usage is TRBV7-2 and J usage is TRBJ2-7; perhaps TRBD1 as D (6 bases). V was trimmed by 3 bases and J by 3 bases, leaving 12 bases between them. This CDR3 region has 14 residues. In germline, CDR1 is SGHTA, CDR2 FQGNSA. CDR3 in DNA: TGTGCCAGCAGCTTGGTACAGGGTGGCTACGAGCAGTACTTC. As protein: CASSLVQGGYEQYF.

The DNA for the CDR3 is TGTGCCAGCAGCTTAACGGGGGGCTGGACTGAAGCTTTCTTT. This gives the protein CASSLTGGWTEAFF. This chain connects TRBV5-5 to TRBJ1-1; D perhaps matches TRBD1 (6 bases). Looked up from germline, CDR1 is SGHKS and CDR2 is YYEKEE (reference sequence). Trimming removed 2 bases from V and 5 bases from J, with 13 bases in between. This CDR3 comprises 14 residues.

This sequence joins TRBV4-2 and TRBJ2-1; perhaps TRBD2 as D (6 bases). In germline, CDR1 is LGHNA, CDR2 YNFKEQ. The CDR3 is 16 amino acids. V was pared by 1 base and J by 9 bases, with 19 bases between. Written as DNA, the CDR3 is TGTGCCAGCAGCCAAGTTATCGGACTATCGACGGGTGAGCAGTTCTTC. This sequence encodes CASSQVIGLSTGEQFF.

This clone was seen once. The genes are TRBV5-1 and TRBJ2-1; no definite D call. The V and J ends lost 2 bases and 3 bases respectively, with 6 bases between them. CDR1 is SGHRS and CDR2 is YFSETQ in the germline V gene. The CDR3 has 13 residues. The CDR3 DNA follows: TGCGCCAGCAGCTTAAGGGACTACAATGAGCAGTTCTTC. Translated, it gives CASSLRDYNEQFF.

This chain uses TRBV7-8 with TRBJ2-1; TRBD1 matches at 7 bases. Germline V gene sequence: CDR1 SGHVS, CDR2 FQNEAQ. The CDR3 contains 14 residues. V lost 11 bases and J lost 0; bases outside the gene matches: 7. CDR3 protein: CAGGRGSSYNEQFF. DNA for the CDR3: TGTGCCGGAGGCAGGGGGAGCTCCTACAATGAGCAGTTCTTC.

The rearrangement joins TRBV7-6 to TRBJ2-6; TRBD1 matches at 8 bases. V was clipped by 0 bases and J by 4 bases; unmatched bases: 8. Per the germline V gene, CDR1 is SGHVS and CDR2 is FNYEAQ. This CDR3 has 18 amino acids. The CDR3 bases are TGTGCCAGCAGCTTAGCGGTCAGGGGGCAGGAAGGGGCCAACGTCCTGACTTTC. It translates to CASSLAVRGQEGANVLTF.

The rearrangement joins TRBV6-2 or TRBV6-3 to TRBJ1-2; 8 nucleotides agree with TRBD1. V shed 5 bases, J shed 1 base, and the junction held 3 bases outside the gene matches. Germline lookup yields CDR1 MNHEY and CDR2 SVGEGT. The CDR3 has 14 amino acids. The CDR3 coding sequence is TGTGCCAGCAGTCGGACAGGGATTAACTATGGCTACACCTTC. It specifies CASSRTGINYGYTF.

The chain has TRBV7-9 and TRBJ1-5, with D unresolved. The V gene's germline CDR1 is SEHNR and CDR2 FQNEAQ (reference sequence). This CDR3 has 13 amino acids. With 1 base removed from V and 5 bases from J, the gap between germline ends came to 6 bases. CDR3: CASSLGSYQPQHF. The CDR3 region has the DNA TGTGCCAGCAGCTTAGGGTCCTATCAGCCCCAGCATTTT. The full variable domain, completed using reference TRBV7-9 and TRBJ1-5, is DTGVSQNPRHKITKRGQNVTFRCDPISEHNRLYWYRQTLGQGPEFLTYFQNEAQLEKSRLLSDRFSAERPKGSFSTLEIQRTEQGDSAMYLCASSLGSYQPQHFGDGTRLSIL.

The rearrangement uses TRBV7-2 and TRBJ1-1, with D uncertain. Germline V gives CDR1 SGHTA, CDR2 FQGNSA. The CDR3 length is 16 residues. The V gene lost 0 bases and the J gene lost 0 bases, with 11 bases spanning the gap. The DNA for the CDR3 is TGTGCCAGCAGCTTAGCGCCCCGGGAAATGAACACTGAAGCTTTCTTT. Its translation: CASSLAPREMNTEAFF. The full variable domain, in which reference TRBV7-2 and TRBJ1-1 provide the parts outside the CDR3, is GAGVSQSPSNKVTEKGKDVELRCDPISGHTALYWYRQSLGQGLEFLIYFQGNSAPDKSGLPSDRFSAERTGGSVSTLTIQRTQQEDSAVYLCASSLAPREMNTEAFFGQGTRLTVV.

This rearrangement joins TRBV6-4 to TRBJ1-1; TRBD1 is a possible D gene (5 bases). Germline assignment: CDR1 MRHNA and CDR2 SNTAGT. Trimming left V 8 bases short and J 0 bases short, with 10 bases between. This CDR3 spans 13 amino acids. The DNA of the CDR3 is TGTGCCAGCGCTCGACAGATGAACACTGAAGCTTTCTTT. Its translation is CASARQMNTEAFF.

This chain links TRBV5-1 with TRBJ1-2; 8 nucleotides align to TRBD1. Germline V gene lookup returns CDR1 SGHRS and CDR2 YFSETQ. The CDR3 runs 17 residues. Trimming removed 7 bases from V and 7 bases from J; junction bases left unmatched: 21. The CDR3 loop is CASQSSPGGAAQSGYTF. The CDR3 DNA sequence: TGCGCCAGCCAGAGTTCCCCAGGGGGCGCGGCTCAGAGTGGCTACACCTTC.

CDR3 region: CASSPGTGDYEQYF. The CDR3, as DNA: TGTGCCAGTAGTCCGGGGACAGGGGACTACGAGCAGTACTTC. J is TRBJ2-7 and V is TRBV19, with 10 bases aligning to TRBD1. CDR1 LNHDA and CDR2 SQIVND come from the germline V gene (reference sequence). The CDR3 consists of 14 residues. Germline trimming cut 5 bases from V and 3 bases from J; bases unmatched to any gene: 4.

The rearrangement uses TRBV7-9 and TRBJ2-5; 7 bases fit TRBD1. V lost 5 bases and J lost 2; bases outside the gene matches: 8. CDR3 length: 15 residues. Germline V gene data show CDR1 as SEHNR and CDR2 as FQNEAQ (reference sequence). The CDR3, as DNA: TGTGCCAGCAGCCCGAGATGGGACAGACAAGAGACCCAGTACTTC. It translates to CASSPRWDRQETQYF. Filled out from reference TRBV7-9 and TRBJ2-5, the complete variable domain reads DTGVSQNPRHKITKRGQNVTFRCDPISEHNRLYWYRQTLGQGPEFLTYFQNEAQLEKSRLLSDRFSAERPKGSFSTLEIQRTEQGDSAMYLCASSPRWDRQETQYFGPGTRLLVL.

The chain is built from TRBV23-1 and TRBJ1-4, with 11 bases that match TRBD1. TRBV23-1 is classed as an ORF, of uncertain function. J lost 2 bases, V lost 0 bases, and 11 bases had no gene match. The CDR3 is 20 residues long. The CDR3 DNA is TGCGCCAGCAGTCAATCAGCAGGGACAGGGGGAACCGGCACTAATGAAAAACTGTTTTTT. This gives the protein CASSQSAGTGGTGTNEKLFF.

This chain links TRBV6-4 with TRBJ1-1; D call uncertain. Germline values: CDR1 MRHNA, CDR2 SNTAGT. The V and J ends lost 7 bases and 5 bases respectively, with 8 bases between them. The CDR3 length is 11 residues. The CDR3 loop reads CASMVGTEAFF. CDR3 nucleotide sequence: TGTGCCAGCATGGTTGGGACTGAAGCTTTCTTT.

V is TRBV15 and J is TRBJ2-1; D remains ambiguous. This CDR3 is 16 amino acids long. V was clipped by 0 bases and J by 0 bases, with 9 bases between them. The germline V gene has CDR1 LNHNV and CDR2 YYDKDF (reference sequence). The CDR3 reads CATSRDLISSYNEQFF. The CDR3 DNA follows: TGTGCCACCAGCAGAGATCTGATTAGCTCCTACAATGAGCAGTTCTTC. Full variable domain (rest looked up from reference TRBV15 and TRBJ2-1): DAMVIQNPRYQVTQFGKPVTLSCSQTLNHNVMYWYQQKSSQAPKLLFHYYDKDFNNEADTPDNFQSRRPNTSFCFLDIRSPGLGDTAMYLCATSRDLISSYNEQFFGPGTRLTVL.

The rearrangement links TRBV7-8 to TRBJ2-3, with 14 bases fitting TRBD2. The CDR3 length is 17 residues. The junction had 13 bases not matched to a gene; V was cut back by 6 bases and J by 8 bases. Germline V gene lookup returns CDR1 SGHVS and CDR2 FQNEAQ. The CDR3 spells CASRRGLAGGLIGTQYF. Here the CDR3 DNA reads TGTGCCAGCAGACGAGGACTAGCGGGAGGCTTAATCGGTACGCAGTATTTT. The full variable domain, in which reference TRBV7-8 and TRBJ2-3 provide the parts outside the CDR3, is GAGVSQSPRYKVAKRGQDVALRCDPISGHVSLFWYQQALGQGPEFLTYFQNEAQLDKSGLPSDRFFAERPEGSVSTLKIQRTQQEDSAVYLCASRRGLAGGLIGTQYFGPGTRLTVL.

CDR3 in amino acids: CASSPHGDPVGQYF. The CDR3 coding sequence is TGTGCCAGCAGTCCCCACGGGGACCCCGTGGGGCAGTATTTT. V is TRBV27 and J is TRBJ2-3; D is tentatively TRBD1 or TRBD2 (5 bases each). Germline CDR1 is MNHEY and CDR2 is SMNVEV (reference sequence). Trimming stripped 5 bases from V and 11 bases from J, with 20 bases between. The CDR3 loop spans 14 amino acids.

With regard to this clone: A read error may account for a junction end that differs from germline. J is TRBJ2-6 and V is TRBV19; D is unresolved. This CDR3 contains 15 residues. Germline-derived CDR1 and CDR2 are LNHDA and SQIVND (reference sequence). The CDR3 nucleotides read TGTGTCAGTAACACATACGGTCTTGGGGCCAACGTCCTGACTTTC. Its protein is CVSNTYGLGANVLTF.

CDR3 loop: CASSRGVGQETQYF. DNA for the CDR3: TGCGCCAGCAGCCGAGGGGTTGGGCAAGAGACCCAGTACTTC. The rearrangement joins TRBV4-1 to TRBJ2-5, with D perhaps being TRBD1 or TRBD2 (5 bases each). The V end was cut by 4 bases, the J end by 2 bases, with 11 bases between. The CDR3 has 14 residues. Germline CDR1 reads MGHRA; CDR2 reads YSYEKL.

CDR3 in amino acids: CATSRGQGDKNIQYF. The CDR3 DNA sequence: TGTGCCACCAGCAGAGGTCAGGGTGACAAAAACATTCAGTACTTC. The chain combines TRBV15 with TRBJ2-4, with D tentatively TRBD1 (5 bases). V dropped 1 base and J dropped 3 bases, with 10 bases sitting between them. Germline loops: CDR1 LNHNV, CDR2 YYDKDF (reference sequence). This CDR3 has 15 residues.

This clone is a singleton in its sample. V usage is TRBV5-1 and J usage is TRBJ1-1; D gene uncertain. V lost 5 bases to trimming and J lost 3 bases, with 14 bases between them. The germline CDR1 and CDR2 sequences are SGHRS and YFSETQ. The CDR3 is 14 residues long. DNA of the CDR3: TGCGCCAGCAGTTCGTCGGACCGACACACTGAAGCTTTCTTT. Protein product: CASSSSDRHTEAFF.

CDR3 loop: CASSSDRAYTGELFF. DNA for the CDR3: TGCGCCAGCAGCTCGGACAGGGCGTACACCGGGGAGCTGTTTTTT. This sequence joins TRBV5-1 and TRBJ2-2, with 8 bases aligning to TRBD1. J was trimmed by 3 bases and V by 3 bases; bases with no gene match: 4. The V gene's germline CDR1 is SGHRS and CDR2 YFSETQ. The CDR3 length is 15 residues.

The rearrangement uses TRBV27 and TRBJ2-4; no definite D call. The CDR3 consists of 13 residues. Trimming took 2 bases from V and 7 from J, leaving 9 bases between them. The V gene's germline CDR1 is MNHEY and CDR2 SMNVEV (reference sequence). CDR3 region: CASSLTLGNIQYF. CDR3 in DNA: TGTGCCAGCAGTTTAACTCTGGGTAACATTCAGTACTTC.

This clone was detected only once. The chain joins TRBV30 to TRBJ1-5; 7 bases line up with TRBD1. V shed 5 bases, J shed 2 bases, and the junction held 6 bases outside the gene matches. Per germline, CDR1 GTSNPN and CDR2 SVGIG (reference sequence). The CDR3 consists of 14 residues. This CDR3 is CAWDSGQGNQPQHF. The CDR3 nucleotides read TGTGCCTGGGACTCAGGACAGGGCAATCAGCCCCAGCATTTT.